The 28 T cell receptor beta chains reported below all come from one sample, sequenced in a study of cytomegalovirus exposure and HLA in healthy donors. Primers for the PCR totalled 60 Vbeta and 13 Jbeta. The table came from immunoSEQ multiplex PCR; TCRdb's copy has only in-frame clones and leaves some out. The sample table includes 130,000 or so clones. Sequenced input: PBMCs. All receptors come from a man between 18 and 35 years old in good health and CMV-seronegative.

The chain recombines TRBV14 with TRBJ2-2; 8 bases are a match to TRBD2. Trimming at V came to 4 bases and at J to 2 bases, leaving 9 bases not matched to a gene. The CDR3 has 17 amino acids. The germline V gene encodes CDR1 SGHDN and CDR2 FVKESK. The CDR3 nucleotides are TGTGCCAGCAGCCGCCCCCTGGCGGGAGGCAACACCGGGGAGCTGTTTTTT. This encodes CASSRPLAGGNTGELFF.

In the case of this clone: The DNA is left out, because the CDR3 cannot be placed on it with certainty; the CDR3 is given as TCRdb lists it. The gene calls are TRBV4-3 and TRBJ1-1. The CDR3 totals 14 residues, both ends included. Germline V gene lookup returns CDR1 LGHNA and CDR2 YSLEER. CDR3 in amino acids: CASSQERGFGSGIF.

The CDR3 nucleotides are TGTGCCAGCTCACCACAGACAGGCGTACCCGGGGAGCTGTTTTTT. It is translated as CASSPQTGVPGELFF. This sequence joins TRBV18 and TRBJ2-2, with D possibly being TRBD1 (6 bases). Trimming left V 1 base short and J 6 bases short, with 12 bases between. CDR3 size: 15 residues. The germline gives CDR1 KGHSH, CDR2 LQKENI. The complete variable domain, with remaining parts taken from reference TRBV18 and TRBJ2-2, reads NAGVMQNPRHLVRRRGQEARLRCSPMKGHSHVYWYRQLPEEGLKFMVYLQKENIIDESGMPKERFSAEFPKEGPSILRIQQVVRGDSAAYFCASSPQTGVPGELFFGEGSRLTVL.

The genes are TRBV2 and TRBJ1-1, with D hard to call. CDR1 SNHLY and CDR2 FYNNEI come from the germline V gene. V was shortened by 3 bases and J by 3 bases, with 2 bases between the two germline ends. The CDR3 runs 11 residues. In DNA form, the CDR3 reads TGTGCCAGCAGTGACTACACTGAAGCTTTCTTT. Its protein is CASSDYTEAFF.

The chain recombines TRBV18 with TRBJ1-1, with D unresolved. Germline CDR1 and CDR2: KGHSH and LQKENI. The CDR3 spans 14 residues. The V end was cut by 5 bases, the J end by 5 bases, with 15 bases between. CDR3 amino acids: CASSAVDPGTEAFF. In DNA, the CDR3 is TGTGCCAGCTCAGCAGTGGACCCGGGGACTGAAGCTTTCTTT.

The rearrangement joins TRBV10-3 to TRBJ2-7, with a possible D match to TRBD1 (6 bases). V was shortened by 6 bases and J by 4 bases, with 7 bases between the two germline ends. Germline values: CDR1 ENHRY, CDR2 SYGVKD. The CDR3 is 11 residues long. CDR3 DNA: TGTGCCATCAGCAGGGGTTACGAGCAGTACTTC. It translates to CAISRGYEQYF.

The rearrangement uses TRBV10-3 and TRBJ2-7, with 8 bases fitting TRBD1. V gave up 5 bases and J gave up 4 bases; unmatched junction bases: 13. The germline V gene encodes CDR1 ENHRY and CDR2 SYGVKD. The CDR3 consists of 16 residues. In DNA form, the CDR3 reads TGTGCCATCAGTCCACCCGGGACAGGTTCCTCATACGAGCAGTACTTC. Protein product: CAISPPGTGSSYEQYF.

V gene TRBV11-2 combines with J gene TRBJ1-2; unclear D gene. Germline V gene sequence: CDR1 SGHAT, CDR2 FQNNGV. The CDR3 has 15 residues. Trimming stripped 1 base from V and 5 bases from J, with 14 bases between. The CDR3 here is CASSLGGPAVYGYTF. The DNA for the CDR3 is TGTGCCAGCAGCTTAGGAGGGCCGGCGGTTTATGGCTACACCTTC.

Points on this clone: The junction shows a germline mismatch at one end, possibly a read error. This chain joins TRBV7-7 and TRBJ2-3; D is ambiguous. This CDR3 contains 14 residues. The germline V gene has CDR1 SSHAT and CDR2 FNYEAQ (reference sequence). This CDR3 reads CASSSSTGTDTQYF. Here the CDR3 DNA reads TGTGCTAGCAGCTCCTCGACTGGCACAGATACGCAGTATTTT.

The rearrangement joins TRBV6-5 to TRBJ1-5; 7 bases line up with TRBD1. The CDR3 is made up of 15 amino acids. Trimming took 6 bases from V and 6 from J; bases not matched to a gene: 11. Germline V CDR1 and CDR2: MNHEY, SVGAGI. DNA for the CDR3: TGTGCCAGCAGCCCACTGAACAGGGGTGGTCAGCCCCAGCATTTT. This sequence encodes CASSPLNRGGQPQHF.

The CDR3 protein is CASSLREGQGQFF. In DNA form, the CDR3 reads TGTGCCAGCAGTCTCAGGGAGGGACAAGGGCAGTTCTTC. The chain couples TRBV27 to TRBJ2-1; tentatively, D is TRBD2 (7 bases). The germline V and J ends were trimmed by 5 bases and 12 bases, with 17 bases remaining between them. This CDR3 has 13 residues. Germline V gene data show CDR1 as MNHEY and CDR2 as SMNVEV (reference sequence).

This chain uses TRBV7-9 with TRBJ1-2, with D possibly matching TRBD1 (5 bases). The CDR3 spans 13 residues. Per germline, CDR1 SEHNR and CDR2 FQNEAQ (reference sequence). V was trimmed by 2 bases and J by 5 bases, leaving 9 bases between them. The CDR3 loop reads CASSLSQGYGYTF. DNA for the CDR3: TGTGCCAGCAGCTTATCTCAGGGTTATGGCTACACCTTC.

The chain is built from TRBV7-8 and TRBJ2-4; 8 bases are a match to TRBD1. This CDR3 is 18 amino acids long. Unmatched junction bases numbered 18, after V lost 2 bases and J lost 9 bases. Germline CDR1 reads SGHVS; CDR2 reads FQNEAQ. CDR3 bases: TGTGCCAGCAGCTTATCGGAGTTAGACAGGGGAATTGGGAGCATTCAGTACTTC. This codes for CASSLSELDRGIGSIQYF.

The chain employs TRBV4-3 and TRBJ2-4; D remains ambiguous. The germline CDR1 and CDR2 sequences are LGHNA and YSLEER. The CDR3 consists of 16 residues. Deletions cut 0 bases from V and 3 bases from J, with 12 bases between. The CDR3 nucleotides read TGCGCCAGCAGCCAAGATCCAAGTTCAGGCAAAAACATTCAGTACTTC. Protein product: CASSQDPSSGKNIQYF.

The V call is TRBV5-1, the J call TRBJ1-5, with 7 bases aligning to TRBD1. CDR3 length equals 16 residues. Germline V gene sequence: CDR1 SGHRS, CDR2 YFSETQ. The V and J ends lost 0 bases and 2 bases, in that order; junction bases with no gene match: 5. The CDR3, as DNA: TGCGCCAGCAGCTTGGAAGGGGGCACGGGCAATCAGCCCCAGCATTTT. Amino acid sequence: CASSLEGGTGNQPQHF.

The chain has TRBV11-2 and TRBJ2-4, with D hard to call. Germline loops: CDR1 SGHAT, CDR2 FQNNGV. Trimming left V 0 bases short and J 0 bases short, with 6 bases between. The CDR3 is made up of 15 amino acids. The CDR3 sequence is CASSLERLAKNIQYF. The CDR3 DNA is TGTGCCAGCAGCTTAGAGCGGCTAGCCAAAAACATTCAGTACTTC.

This chain links TRBV7-3 with TRBJ2-7, with 8 positions matching TRBD2. The CDR3 contains 15 residues. Germline V lookup: CDR1 SGHTA, CDR2 FQGTGA. V lost 2 bases, J lost 3 bases, and 6 bases stayed unmatched. Here the CDR3 DNA reads TGTGCCAGCAGCTTACGAAGCGGGGGAAACTACGAGCAGTACTTC. Residues: CASSLRSGGNYEQYF. The full variable domain, its missing parts supplied by reference TRBV7-3 and TRBJ2-7, is GAGVSQTPSNKVTEKGKYVELRCDPISGHTALYWYRQSLGQGPEFLIYFQGTGAADDSGLPNDRFFAVRPEGSVSTLKIQRTERGDSAVYLCASSLRSGGNYEQYFGPGTRLTVT.

The CDR3 DNA follows: TGTGCCAGCAGCCGAGGAGCGTTGAGCTCCTACAATGAGCAGTTCTTC. It codes for CASSRGALSSYNEQFF. The J gene is TRBJ2-1, the V gene TRBV7-9; D remains ambiguous. CDR3 length: 16 residues. V was shortened by 5 bases and J by 0 bases, with 14 bases between the two germline ends. Germline V lookup: CDR1 SEHNR, CDR2 FQNEAQ (reference sequence).

The chain is built from TRBV11-2 and TRBJ1-2; perhaps TRBD1 as D (6 bases). V gave up 5 bases and J gave up 4 bases, with 23 bases separating them. The germline gives CDR1 SGHAT, CDR2 FQNNGV. The CDR3 spans 17 residues. This CDR3 reads CASSSHTGIRTAYGYTF. Here the CDR3 DNA reads TGTGCCAGCAGCAGCCATACCGGGATTCGGACAGCCTATGGCTACACCTTC.

J is TRBJ1-1 and V is TRBV2; D ambiguous. Germline loops: CDR1 SNHLY, CDR2 FYNNEI. V was cut by 5 bases and J by 4 bases, with 8 bases left in between. The CDR3 is 12 residues long. Here the CDR3 reads CASSIRRTEAFF. The DNA for the CDR3 is TGTGCCAGCAGTATCAGGCGCACTGAAGCTTTCTTT. Combining the CDR3 with reference TRBV2 and TRBJ1-1 gives the whole variable domain EPEVTQTPSHQVTQMGQEVILRCVPISNHLYFYWYRQILGQKVEFLVSFYNNEISEKSEIFDDQFSVERPDGSNFTLKIRSTKLEDSAMYFCASSIRRTEAFFGQGTRLTVV.

The CDR3 DNA reads as TGTGCCAGCAGCTTCAGGGAGGGCACTGAAGCTTTCTTT. Translated: CASSFREGTEAFF. The rearrangement joins TRBV7-2 to TRBJ1-1, with a weak D call TRBD1 (5 bases). Germline CDR1 is SGHTA and CDR2 is FQGNSA. With 3 bases removed from V and 4 bases from J, the gap between germline ends came to 9 bases. The CDR3 covers 13 residues.

The chain joins TRBV7-2 to TRBJ2-5; tentatively, D is TRBD2 (5 bases). V lost 5 bases, J lost 5 bases, and 15 bases lay in between. CDR1 is SGHTA, CDR2 FQGNSA, per germline. This CDR3 spans 14 amino acids. CDR3 loop: CASSDRHGGETQYF. CDR3 coding DNA: TGTGCCAGCAGCGATCGGCACGGCGGGGAGACCCAGTACTTC.

The chain uses TRBV28 and TRBJ2-5; D possibly corresponds to TRBD1 (7 bases). TRBJ2-7 matches the DNA end more closely, so the J call is doubtful. In germline, CDR1 is MDHEN, CDR2 SYDVKM. The CDR3 has 15 residues. The CDR3 sequence is CASSRPGGSSYEQYF. The CDR3 DNA is TGTGCCAGCAGCAGGCCAGGGGGGAGCTCCTACGAGCAGTACTTC.

About this clone itself: Other DNA variants within this sample encode the same CDR3. V gene TRBV11-2 combines with J gene TRBJ2-3; 11 bases fit TRBD2. J was trimmed by 6 bases and V by 6 bases; bases with no gene match: 8. The CDR3 consists of 15 residues. Germline V CDR1 and CDR2: SGHAT, FQNNGV. This chain's CDR3 is CASSPIAGGPDTQYF. CDR3 DNA: TGTGCCAGCAGTCCTATAGCGGGAGGGCCGGATACGCAGTATTTT.

This chain uses TRBV11-3 with TRBJ2-5; D is ambiguous. From germline, CDR1 is SGHNT and CDR2 YENEEA. This CDR3 contains 13 residues. V was clipped by 7 bases and J by 5 bases, with 14 bases between them. The CDR3 DNA reads TGTGCCAGCACCTTCCGCTCCCGGGAGACCCAGTACTTC. Residues: CASTFRSRETQYF.

In DNA, the CDR3 is TGTGCCAGCAGTTTTTTGCCCACGGAGGAAAACATTCAGTACTTC. This translates into CASSFLPTEENIQYF. The chain has TRBV27 and TRBJ2-4; maybe TRBD2 (5 bases). The germline V and J ends were trimmed by 3 bases and 5 bases, with 14 bases remaining between them. The germline CDR1 and CDR2 sequences are MNHEY and SMNVEV (reference sequence). The CDR3 has 15 amino acids.

The V gene is TRBV28, the J gene TRBJ2-7; 11 bases align to TRBD2. The ends lost 6 bases at V and 7 bases at J; junction bases unmatched: 11. Germline CDR1 is MDHEN and CDR2 is SYDVKM. CDR3 length equals 15 residues. The CDR3 DNA reads as TGTGCCAGCAGCGGTCAACTAGCGGGAGCGGGGGAGCAGTACTTC. Translation gives CASSGQLAGAGEQYF.

The chain uses TRBV27 and TRBJ2-1; 7 nucleotides match TRBD2. The germline V gene has CDR1 MNHEY and CDR2 SMNVEV (reference sequence). The ends lost 7 bases at V and 7 bases at J; junction bases unmatched: 16. This CDR3 spans 16 amino acids. The CDR3 DNA reads as TGTGCCAGCAACCCCGGATGGGGGAGGGCTTGGAATGAGCAGTTCTTC. This gives the protein CASNPGWGRAWNEQFF.